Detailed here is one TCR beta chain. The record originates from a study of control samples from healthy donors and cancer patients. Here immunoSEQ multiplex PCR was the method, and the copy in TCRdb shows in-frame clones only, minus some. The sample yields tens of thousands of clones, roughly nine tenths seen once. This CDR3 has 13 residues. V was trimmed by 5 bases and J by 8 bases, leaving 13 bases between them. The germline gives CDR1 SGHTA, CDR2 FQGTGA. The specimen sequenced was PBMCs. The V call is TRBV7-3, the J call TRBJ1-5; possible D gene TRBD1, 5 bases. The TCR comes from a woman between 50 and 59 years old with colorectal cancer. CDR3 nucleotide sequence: TGTGCCAGCAGCCCAACCCGGGGGGAGCCCCAGCATTTT. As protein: CASSPTRGEPQHF.